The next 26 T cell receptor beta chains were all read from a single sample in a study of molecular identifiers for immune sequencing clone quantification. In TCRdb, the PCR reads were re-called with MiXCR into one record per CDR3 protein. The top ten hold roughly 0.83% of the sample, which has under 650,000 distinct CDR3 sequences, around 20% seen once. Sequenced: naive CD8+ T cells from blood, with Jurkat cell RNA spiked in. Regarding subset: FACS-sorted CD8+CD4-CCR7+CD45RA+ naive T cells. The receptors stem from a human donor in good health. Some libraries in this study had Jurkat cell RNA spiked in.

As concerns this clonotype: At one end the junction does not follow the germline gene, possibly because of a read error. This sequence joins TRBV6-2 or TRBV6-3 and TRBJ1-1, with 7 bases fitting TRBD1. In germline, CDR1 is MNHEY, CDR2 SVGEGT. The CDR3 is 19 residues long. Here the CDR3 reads CASSLPPGIRQGGNTVAFF. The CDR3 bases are TGTGCCAGCAGTCTCCCCCCGGGCATTCGGCAGGGGGGTAACACTGTAGCTTTCTTT.

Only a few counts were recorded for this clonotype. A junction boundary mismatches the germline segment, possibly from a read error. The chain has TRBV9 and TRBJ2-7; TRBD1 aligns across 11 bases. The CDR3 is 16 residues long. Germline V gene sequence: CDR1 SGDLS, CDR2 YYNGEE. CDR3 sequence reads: CASSISRTGGSHEQYF. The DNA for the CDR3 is TGTGCCAGCAGCATCTCCCGGACAGGGGGCTCCCACGAGCAGTACTTC.

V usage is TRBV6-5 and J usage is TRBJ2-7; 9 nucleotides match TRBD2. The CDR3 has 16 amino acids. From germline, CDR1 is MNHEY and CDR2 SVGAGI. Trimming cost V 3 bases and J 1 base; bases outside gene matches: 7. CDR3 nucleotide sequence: TGTGCCAGCAGTTATCCCGCAGCGGGGGGATCCTACGAGCAGTACTTC. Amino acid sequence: CASSYPAAGGSYEQYF.

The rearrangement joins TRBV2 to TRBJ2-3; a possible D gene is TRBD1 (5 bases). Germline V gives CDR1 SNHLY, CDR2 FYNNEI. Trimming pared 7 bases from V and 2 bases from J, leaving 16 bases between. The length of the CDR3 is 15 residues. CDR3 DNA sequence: TGTGCCAGCAAGCAGGGCTCAACTATCACAGATACGCAGTATTTT. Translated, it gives CASKQGSTITDTQYF.

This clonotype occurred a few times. The DNA of the CDR3 is TGCGCCAGCAGCTGGAGGACAGAGATGAACACTGAAGCTTTCTTT. Residues: CASSWRTEMNTEAFF. V and J are TRBV5-1 and TRBJ1-1; possibly TRBD1 for D (6 bases). The CDR3 is 15 residues long. With 3 bases removed from V and 0 bases from J, the gap between germline ends came to 12 bases. Germline V gives CDR1 SGHRS, CDR2 YFSETQ.

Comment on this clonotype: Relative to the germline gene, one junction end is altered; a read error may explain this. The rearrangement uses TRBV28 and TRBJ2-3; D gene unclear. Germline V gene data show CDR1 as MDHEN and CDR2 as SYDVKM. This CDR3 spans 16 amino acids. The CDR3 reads CAGSLTIRPVTDTQYF. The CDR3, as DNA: TGTGCCGGCAGTTTGACAATTCGACCGGTCACAGATACGCAGTATTTT.

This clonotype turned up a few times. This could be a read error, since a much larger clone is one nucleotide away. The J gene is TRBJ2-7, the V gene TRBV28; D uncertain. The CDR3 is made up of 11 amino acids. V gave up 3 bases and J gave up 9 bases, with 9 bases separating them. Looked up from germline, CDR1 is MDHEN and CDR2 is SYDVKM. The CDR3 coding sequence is TGTGCCAGCAGTTTCGGCTCCGTGCAGTACTTC. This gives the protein CASSFGSVQYF.

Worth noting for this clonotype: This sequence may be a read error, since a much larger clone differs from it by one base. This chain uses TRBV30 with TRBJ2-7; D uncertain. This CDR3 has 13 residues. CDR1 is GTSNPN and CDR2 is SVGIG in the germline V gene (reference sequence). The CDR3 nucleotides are TGTGCCTGGAGTGTTGACCTCTCCTACGAGCATTACTTC. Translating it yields CAWSVDLSYEHYF.

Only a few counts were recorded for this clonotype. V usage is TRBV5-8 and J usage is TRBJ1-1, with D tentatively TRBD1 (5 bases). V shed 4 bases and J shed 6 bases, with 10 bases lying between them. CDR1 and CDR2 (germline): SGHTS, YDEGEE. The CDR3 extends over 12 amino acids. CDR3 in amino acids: CASSPGLSEAFF. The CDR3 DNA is TGTGCCAGCAGCCCGGGACTTTCTGAAGCTTTCTTT.

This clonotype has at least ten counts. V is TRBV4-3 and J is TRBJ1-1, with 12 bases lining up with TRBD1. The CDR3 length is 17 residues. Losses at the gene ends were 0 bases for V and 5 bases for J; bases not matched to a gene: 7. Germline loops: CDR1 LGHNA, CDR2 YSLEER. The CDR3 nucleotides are TGCGCCAGCAGCCAAGATTGGGACAGGGGGCCAATAACTGAAGCTTTCTTT. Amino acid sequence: CASSQDWDRGPITEAFF.

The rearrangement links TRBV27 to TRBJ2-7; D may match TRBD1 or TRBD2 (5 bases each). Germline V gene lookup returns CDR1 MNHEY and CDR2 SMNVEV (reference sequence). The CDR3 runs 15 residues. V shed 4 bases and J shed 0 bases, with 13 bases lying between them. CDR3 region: CASSSPGTDSYEQYF. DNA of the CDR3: TGTGCCAGCAGTTCCCCCGGGACCGACTCCTACGAGCAGTACTTC.

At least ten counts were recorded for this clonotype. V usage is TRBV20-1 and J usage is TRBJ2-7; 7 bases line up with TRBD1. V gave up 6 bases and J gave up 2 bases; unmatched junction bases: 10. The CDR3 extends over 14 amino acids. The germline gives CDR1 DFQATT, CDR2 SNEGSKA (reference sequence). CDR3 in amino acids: CSAVRDSTTYEQYF. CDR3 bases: TGCAGTGCGGTTCGGGACAGTACTACCTACGAGCAGTACTTC.

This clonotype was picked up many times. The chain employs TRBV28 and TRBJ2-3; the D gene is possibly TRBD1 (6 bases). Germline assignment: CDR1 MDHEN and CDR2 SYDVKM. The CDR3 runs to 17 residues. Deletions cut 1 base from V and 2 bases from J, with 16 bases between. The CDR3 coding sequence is TGTGCCAGCAGTTTATTGGGGGCCCGATCTTTCACAGATACGCAGTATTTT. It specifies CASSLLGARSFTDTQYF.

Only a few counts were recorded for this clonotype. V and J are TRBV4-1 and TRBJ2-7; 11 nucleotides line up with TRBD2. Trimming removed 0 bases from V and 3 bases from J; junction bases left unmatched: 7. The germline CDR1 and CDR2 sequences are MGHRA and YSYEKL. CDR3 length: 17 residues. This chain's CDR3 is CASSQDELAGVVYEQYF. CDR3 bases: TGCGCCAGCAGCCAAGACGAACTAGCGGGAGTTGTCTACGAGCAGTACTTC.

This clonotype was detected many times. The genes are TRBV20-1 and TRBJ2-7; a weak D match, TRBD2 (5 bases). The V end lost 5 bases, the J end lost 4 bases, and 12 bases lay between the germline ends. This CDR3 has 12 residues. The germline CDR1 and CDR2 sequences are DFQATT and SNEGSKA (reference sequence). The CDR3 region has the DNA TGCAGTGCTCAGAGGGAGAAATACGAGCAGTACTTC. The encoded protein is CSAQREKYEQYF.

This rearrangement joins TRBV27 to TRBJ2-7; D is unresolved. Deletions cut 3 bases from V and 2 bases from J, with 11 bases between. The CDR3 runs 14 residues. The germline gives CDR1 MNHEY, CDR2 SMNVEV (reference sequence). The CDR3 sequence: CASSLPGPTYEQYF. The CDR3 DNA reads TGTGCCAGCAGTTTGCCGGGCCCCACCTACGAGCAGTACTTC.

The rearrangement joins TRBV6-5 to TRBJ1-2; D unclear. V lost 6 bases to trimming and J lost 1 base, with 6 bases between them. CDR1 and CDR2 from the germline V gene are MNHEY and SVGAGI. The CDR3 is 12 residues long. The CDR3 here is CASRAYNYGYTF. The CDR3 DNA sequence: TGTGCCAGCAGGGCTTATAACTATGGCTACACCTTC.

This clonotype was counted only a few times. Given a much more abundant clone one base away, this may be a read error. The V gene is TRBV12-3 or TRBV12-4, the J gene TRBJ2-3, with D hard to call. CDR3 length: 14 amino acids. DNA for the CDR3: TGTGCCAGCGGTTTAGCTCAGCACCCAGATACGCAGTATTTT. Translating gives CASGLAQHPDTQYF.

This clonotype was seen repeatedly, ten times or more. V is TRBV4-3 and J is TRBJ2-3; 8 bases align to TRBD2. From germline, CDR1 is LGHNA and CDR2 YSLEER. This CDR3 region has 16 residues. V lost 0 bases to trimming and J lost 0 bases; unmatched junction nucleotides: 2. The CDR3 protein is CASSQDTSGSTDTQYF. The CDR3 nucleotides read TGCGCCAGCAGCCAAGATACTAGCGGAAGCACAGATACGCAGTATTTT.

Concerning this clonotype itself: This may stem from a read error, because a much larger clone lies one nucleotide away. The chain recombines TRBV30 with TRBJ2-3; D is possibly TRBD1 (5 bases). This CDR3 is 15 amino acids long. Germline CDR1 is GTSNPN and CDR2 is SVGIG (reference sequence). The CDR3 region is CAWSVSRTYTGTQYF. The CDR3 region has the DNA TGTGCCTGGAGTGTAAGTAGGACCTACACAGGTACGCAGTATTTT. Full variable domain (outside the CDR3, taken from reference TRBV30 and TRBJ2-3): SQTIHQWPATLVQPVGSPLSLECTVEGTSNPNLYWYRQAAGRGLQLLFYSVGIGQISSEVPQNLSASRPQDRQFILSSKKLLLSDSGFYLCAWSVSRTYTGTQYFGPGTRLTVL.

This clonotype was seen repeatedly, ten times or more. CDR3 protein: CASSLTRQGNYEQYF. The CDR3, as DNA: TGCGCCAGCAGCTTGACGAGACAGGGCAACTACGAGCAGTACTTC. The chain is built from TRBV5-1 and TRBJ2-7; 7 positions agree with TRBD1. This CDR3 region has 15 residues. V lost 1 base and J lost 3; bases outside the gene matches: 7. Germline V CDR1 and CDR2: SGHRS, YFSETQ.

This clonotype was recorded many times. The DNA of the CDR3 is TGCGCCAGCAGCGCAGACTTGGGGCGGAACGAGCAGTACTTC. Residues: CASSADLGRNEQYF. The chain has TRBV5-1 and TRBJ2-7; a weak D match, TRBD1 (5 bases). Germline V gene sequence: CDR1 SGHRS, CDR2 YFSETQ. CDR3 length: 14 residues. The ends were cut back, 4 bases at V and 5 bases at J, with 16 bases in the middle.

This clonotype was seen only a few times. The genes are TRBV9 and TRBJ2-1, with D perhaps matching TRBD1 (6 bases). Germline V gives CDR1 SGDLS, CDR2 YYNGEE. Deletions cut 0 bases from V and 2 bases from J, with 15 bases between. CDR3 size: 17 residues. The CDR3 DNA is TGTGCCAGCAGCGTAGGCGGTTCAGGGGTAACCTACAATGAGCAGTTCTTC. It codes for CASSVGGSGVTYNEQFF.

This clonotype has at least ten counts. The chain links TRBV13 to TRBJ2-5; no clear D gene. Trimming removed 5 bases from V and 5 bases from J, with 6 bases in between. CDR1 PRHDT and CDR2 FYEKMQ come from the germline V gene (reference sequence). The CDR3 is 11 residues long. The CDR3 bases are TGTGCCAGCAGCCATGACGAGACCCAGTACTTC. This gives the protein CASSHDETQYF.

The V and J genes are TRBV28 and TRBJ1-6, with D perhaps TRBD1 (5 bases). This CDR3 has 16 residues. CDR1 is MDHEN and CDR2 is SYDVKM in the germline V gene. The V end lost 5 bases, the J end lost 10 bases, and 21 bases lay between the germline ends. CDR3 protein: CASSVVGGEFGSPLHF. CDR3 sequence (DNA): TGTGCCAGCAGTGTAGTCGGGGGGGAATTCGGGTCACCCCTCCACTTT.

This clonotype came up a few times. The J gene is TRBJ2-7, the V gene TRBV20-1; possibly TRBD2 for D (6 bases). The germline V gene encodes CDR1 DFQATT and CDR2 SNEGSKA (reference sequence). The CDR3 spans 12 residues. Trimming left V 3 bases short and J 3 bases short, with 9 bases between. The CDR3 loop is CSASRGNYEQYF. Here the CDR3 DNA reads TGCAGTGCTAGCCGGGGGAACTACGAGCAGTACTTC.